This T cell receptor beta chain was profiled in a study of monozygotic twins with inflammatory bowel disease. There are 12 residues in the CDR3. Germline V gene data show CDR1 as KGHSH and CDR2 as LQKENI. Each UMI harboured a 6-nucleotide sample barcode and was appended via template switching. From the 5' RACE reads, TCRdb lists one entry per CDR3 protein and no DNA. This table lists 93,000 or so distinct CDR3 sequences. The sequence derives from a human donor with ulcerative colitis or Crohn's disease, or a healthy co-twin of an affected twin (not recorded which). This chain joins TRBV18 and TRBJ1-6. Specimen: blood. The CDR3 sequence: CASSPPGPTLHF.